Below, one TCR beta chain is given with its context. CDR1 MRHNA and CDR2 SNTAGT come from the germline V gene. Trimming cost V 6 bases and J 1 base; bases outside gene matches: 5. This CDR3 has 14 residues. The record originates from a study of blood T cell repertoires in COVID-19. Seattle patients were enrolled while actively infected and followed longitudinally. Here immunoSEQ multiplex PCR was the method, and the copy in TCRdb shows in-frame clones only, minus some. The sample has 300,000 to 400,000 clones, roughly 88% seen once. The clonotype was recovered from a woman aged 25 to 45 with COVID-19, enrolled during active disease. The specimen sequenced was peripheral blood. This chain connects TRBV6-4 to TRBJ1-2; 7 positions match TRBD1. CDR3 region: CASRPTGSNYGYTF. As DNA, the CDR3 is TGTGCCAGCAGACCGACAGGGAGTAACTATGGCTACACCTTC.